This record covers a single T cell receptor (beta chain). Its antigen remains unidentified. The data were taken from a study of cytomegalovirus exposure and HLA in healthy donors. This CDR3 has 17 amino acids. General study results and limits: Later work found most CMV-associated TCR beta chains apparently HLA-restricted. The study listed under 200 cytomegalovirus-associated TCR beta chains.

The PCR ran on 60 Vbeta and 13 Jbeta primers. This table comes from immunoSEQ multiplex PCR, and its TCRdb copy is limited to in-frame clones, with some not included. This sample yields around 260,000 clones, of which 80% are seen a single time; about 0.29% belongs to the top ten. The specimen was PBMCs. The clonotype comes from a girl aged 2 to 9 in good health and CMV-seronegative. This chain uses TRBV12-2 with TRBJ1-2; the table's D call, TRBD1, was not checked against the DNA. TRBV12-2 is classified as a pseudogene. The CDR3, as DNA: TGTGCAAGTCGCTTAAGGGCGCGGACAGGGTTCGGCTATGGCTACACCTTC. Amino acids: CASRLRARTGFGYGYTF.